This TCR beta chain was sequenced during a study of control samples from healthy donors and cancer patients. TCRdb keeps only in-frame clones here, not all; method: immunoSEQ multiplex PCR. The sample carries 100,000 to 150,000 clones, approximately 90% recorded once. This CDR3 has 21 residues. Germline V gene lookup returns CDR1 DFQATT and CDR2 SNEGSKA (reference sequence). J gave up 5 bases and V 3 bases, and 28 bases lay outside the gene matches. The rearrangement joins TRBV20-1 to TRBJ2-1; 7 nucleotides agree with TRBD2. This receptor was taken from a man aged 50-60 years in good health. The sample was blood. The CDR3 nucleotides read TGCAGTGCTAGTGGAGGCGGGGGTGCGTCGGGTAGCCTCCTAACGGACAATGAGCAGTTCTTC. Residues: CSASGGGGASGSLLTDNEQFF.